The present T cell receptor (beta chain) was sequenced within a study (dated by TCRdb to 2016 to 2017). There are a few counts of this clonotype. Its cognate antigen has yet to be identified. No base quality information exists; no much larger clone differs at one position. Libraries were built with RT-PCR. TCRdb lists the instrument as Illumina MiSeq. In TCRdb, the public reads were trimmed at Q25 with fastp and aligned with MiXCR, with productive beta chains retained. Rows are combined by CDR3 protein, so each entry shows the most common genes and DNA. The sample profile shows about 680,000 distinct CDR3 sequences; approximately 14% of them were found once. The ten largest account for 3.6% of the sample. Reading from cysteine to phenylalanine, the CDR3 counts 14 amino acids. Of the read, only the CDR3 DNA is kept; its 42 bases are in frame from base 1. The germline V gene specifies SQVTM as CDR1 and ANQGSEA as CDR2. Ends trimmed: V by 5 bases, J by 1 base; bases unmatched to a gene: 8.

This sequence originates from a female donor in good health, serving as a healthy control. This receptor chain uses TRBV29-1 and TRBJ2-7, with 7 bases aligning to TRBD2. The sequencing sample was made of memory CD4+ T cells from blood. The DNA sequence is TGCAGCGTTCTTACTTGGGGGGGATCCTACGAGCAGTACTTC. The encoded protein is CSVLTWGGSYEQYF.